This passage covers 32 T cell receptor beta chains from one sample sequenced in a study of blood T cell repertoires in COVID-19. Only in-frame clones appear in the TCRdb table, and some are missing; sequencing was by immunoSEQ multiplex PCR. Among about 270,000 clones listed, around 87% were seen once. The sample consisted of peripheral blood. These receptor sequences come from a woman aged 50 to 60 with acute or convalescent COVID-19.

V gene TRBV14 combines with J gene TRBJ1-1; the D gene is possibly TRBD1 (6 bases). Trimming left V 1 base short and J 5 bases short, with 14 bases between. Germline V gene data show CDR1 as SGHDN and CDR2 as FVKESK. This CDR3 has 15 residues. CDR3 sequence: CASSQARQGWTEAFF. Written as DNA, the CDR3 is TGTGCCAGCAGCCAAGCGCGTCAGGGGTGGACTGAAGCTTTCTTT.

The chain has TRBV7-9 and TRBJ1-2; maybe TRBD1 (6 bases). This CDR3 is 13 amino acids long. V dropped 2 bases and J dropped 11 bases, with 15 bases sitting between them. Germline V gene sequence: CDR1 SEHNR, CDR2 FQNEAQ (reference sequence). CDR3 region: CASSLWPGVGYTF. The CDR3 bases are TGTGCCAGCAGCTTATGGCCAGGGGTCGGTTACACCTTC.

This clone showed up just once. This sequence joins TRBV6-5 and TRBJ2-7; TRBD1 aligns across 7 bases. Germline V gene data show CDR1 as MNHEY and CDR2 as SVGAGI. This CDR3 region has 13 residues. Germline trimming cut 6 bases from V and 5 bases from J; bases unmatched to any gene: 7. CDR3 sequence reads: CASSYDRANEQYF. As DNA, the CDR3 is TGTGCCAGCAGCTACGACAGGGCAAACGAGCAGTACTTC.

The chain carries TRBV27 and TRBJ2-7, with D possibly TRBD1 on 7 matching bases. Trimming cost V 3 bases and J 3 bases, with 24 bases left between them. This CDR3 is built from 18 residues. Germline V lookup: CDR1 MNHEY, CDR2 SMNVEV (reference sequence). This CDR3 reads CASSFSGQAFIRGYEQYF. The DNA for the CDR3 is TGTGCCAGCAGTTTTAGCGGACAGGCCTTCATACGGGGCTACGAGCAGTACTTC.

The chain combines TRBV7-8 with TRBJ2-3; the match to TRBD1 covers 8 bases. The V gene's germline CDR1 is SGHVS and CDR2 FQNEAQ. Trimming at V came to 5 bases and at J to 1 base, leaving 11 bases not matched to a gene. CDR3 size: 17 residues. The CDR3 nucleotides read TGTGCCAGCAGCAACAACATAAGGACAGGGCGCACAGATACGCAGTATTTT. It codes for CASSNNIRTGRTDTQYF.

This sequence joins TRBV27 and TRBJ1-1; weak D call: TRBD1 (6 bases). Trimming removed 3 bases from V and 3 bases from J, with 14 bases in between. Looked up from germline, CDR1 is MNHEY and CDR2 is SMNVEV (reference sequence). The CDR3 runs 15 residues. This CDR3 is CASSFWGRGDTEAFF. In nucleotides, the CDR3 is TGTGCCAGCAGTTTCTGGGGGAGGGGGGACACTGAAGCTTTCTTT.

The chain couples TRBV7-2 to TRBJ2-1, with 8 bases aligning to TRBD2. Germline CDR1 is SGHTA and CDR2 is FQGNSA. CDR3 length: 17 residues. The V segment lost 0 bases and the J segment 5 bases; nucleotides outside the gene matches: 9. CDR3 protein: CASSLARAGVGDNEQFF. The CDR3 nucleotides are TGTGCCAGCAGCTTAGCGAGAGCGGGAGTAGGGGACAATGAGCAGTTCTTC.

V and J are TRBV6-2 or TRBV6-3 and TRBJ2-7; possibly TRBD2 for D (6 bases). In germline, CDR1 is MNHEY, CDR2 SVGEGT. V was trimmed by 3 bases and J by 2 bases, leaving 14 bases between them. The CDR3 sequence is 15 residues long. The CDR3 sequence is CASSYGPSDTYEQYF. CDR3 DNA: TGTGCCAGCAGTTATGGCCCTAGCGACACCTACGAGCAGTACTTC.

V is TRBV6-2 or TRBV6-3 and J is TRBJ2-7, with 7 bases fitting TRBD1. From germline, CDR1 is MNHEY and CDR2 SVGEGT. V was clipped by 5 bases and J by 1 base; unmatched bases: 8. The CDR3 is 15 amino acids. The CDR3 here is CASSTPGTASYEQYF. CDR3 in DNA: TGTGCCAGCAGTACCCCTGGGACAGCGTCCTACGAGCAGTACTTC.

The chain joins TRBV30 to TRBJ1-2, with 9 bases lining up with TRBD1. There are 14 residues in the CDR3. Per the germline V gene, CDR1 is GTSNPN and CDR2 is SVGIG (reference sequence). Trimming at V came to 0 bases and at J to 3 bases, leaving 2 bases not matched to a gene. CDR3 in amino acids: CAWSVGTGYYGYTF. As DNA, the CDR3 is TGTGCCTGGAGTGTTGGGACAGGGTACTATGGCTACACCTTC.

V is TRBV18 and J is TRBJ1-3; 7 positions agree with TRBD1. This CDR3 has 16 amino acids. Trimming at V came to 4 bases and at J to 2 bases, leaving 8 bases not matched to a gene. Germline V gene lookup returns CDR1 KGHSH and CDR2 LQKENI. The CDR3 here is CASSRNSGTAGNTIYF. The CDR3, as DNA: TGTGCCAGCTCACGAAATTCCGGGACAGCTGGAAACACCATATATTTT.

The chain joins TRBV27 to TRBJ1-1, with D tentatively TRBD1 (6 bases). The CDR3 sequence is 15 residues long. Germline CDR1 and CDR2: MNHEY and SMNVEV (reference sequence). V lost 5 bases and J 4 bases, leaving 17 bases between the germline ends. CDR3 loop: CASSIRGAGGTEAFF. The CDR3 nucleotides read TGTGCCAGCAGTATCCGGGGGGCTGGGGGCACTGAAGCTTTCTTT.

CDR3 coding DNA: TGTGCCAGCAGCCTAAGCGGGATAGTTGACGAGCAGTACTTC. This codes for CASSLSGIVDEQYF. The chain recombines TRBV3-1 (or the pseudogene TRBV3-2) with TRBJ2-7, with TRBD2 matching over 7 bases. This CDR3 spans 14 amino acids. After removal of 4 bases from V and 5 bases from J, the junction contained 8 bases not matched to a gene. In germline, CDR1 is LGHDT, CDR2 YNNKEL (reference sequence).

V gene TRBV5-1 combines with J gene TRBJ1-6, with 12 bases fitting TRBD1. Trimming removed 3 bases from V and 6 bases from J; junction bases left unmatched: 4. The germline gives CDR1 SGHRS, CDR2 YFSETQ. The CDR3 totals 16 residues. CDR3 DNA: TGCGCCAGCAGCTCGGGACAGGGGGCTGGTAATTCACCCCTCCACTTT. Translation: CASSSGQGAGNSPLHF.

This sequence joins TRBV7-9 and TRBJ2-5; the match to TRBD2 covers 11 bases. The CDR3 sequence is 15 residues long. Germline trimming cut 6 bases from V and 5 bases from J; bases unmatched to any gene: 8. Per germline, CDR1 SEHNR and CDR2 FQNEAQ (reference sequence). The CDR3 nucleotides read TGTGCCAGCAGTACGGTAGCGGGAGGGCCGGAGACCCAGTACTTC. It specifies CASSTVAGGPETQYF. The whole variable domain, remainder taken from reference TRBV7-9 and TRBJ2-5, is DTGVSQNPRHKITKRGQNVTFRCDPISEHNRLYWYRQTLGQGPEFLTYFQNEAQLEKSRLLSDRFSAERPKGSFSTLEIQRTEQGDSAMYLCASSTVAGGPETQYFGPGTRLLVL.

This clone was observed a handful of times. V is TRBV30 and J is TRBJ1-2, with D unclear. The CDR3 extends over 15 amino acids. Germline CDR1 reads GTSNPN; CDR2 reads SVGIG (reference sequence). V lost 3 bases and J lost 3, with 17 bases in between. CDR3 DNA sequence: TGTGCCTGGAGGAACCGCGGGGTGTTTGACTATGGCTACACCTTC. The encoded protein is CAWRNRGVFDYGYTF.

This clone was detected only a few times. In DNA, the CDR3 is TGTGCCAGCAGCTTTTGGGACAGGGAAGGGCAGCCCCAGCATTTT. Translating it yields CASSFWDREGQPQHF. V usage is TRBV5-6 and J usage is TRBJ1-5; 9 bases are a match to TRBD1. Per the germline V gene, CDR1 is SGHDT and CDR2 is YYEEEE. The CDR3 contains 15 residues. V lost 2 bases to trimming and J lost 7 bases; unmatched junction nucleotides: 7.

This clone was detected once. The gene calls are TRBV6-5 and TRBJ2-7, with 9 bases fitting TRBD1. The length of the CDR3 is 14 residues. V lost 6 bases and J lost 6; bases outside the gene matches: 9. Looked up from germline, CDR1 is MNHEY and CDR2 is SVGAGI. CDR3 sequence reads: CASRRTGVEIEQYF. As DNA, the CDR3 is TGTGCCAGCAGGAGGACAGGGGTTGAGATCGAGCAGTACTTC.

The chain uses TRBV3-1 (or the pseudogene TRBV3-2) and TRBJ2-7; D is unresolved. Trimming removed 1 base from V and 2 bases from J, with 6 bases in between. Germline values: CDR1 LGHDT, CDR2 YNNKEL (reference sequence). This CDR3 region has 13 residues. CDR3 nucleotides: TGTGCCAGCAGCCAAGCCCTCCCCTACGAGCAGTACTTC. It is translated as CASSQALPYEQYF.

The chain carries TRBV5-1 and TRBJ1-1; D is unclear. CDR1 is SGHRS and CDR2 is YFSETQ in the germline V gene. The CDR3 is 14 residues long. V lost 0 bases and J 1 base, leaving 7 bases between the germline ends. In DNA form, the CDR3 reads TGCGCCAGCAGCTTGGAAGCGGCGAACACTGAAGCTTTCTTT. Protein product: CASSLEAANTEAFF. Drawing the rest from reference TRBV5-1 and TRBJ1-1, the complete variable domain is KAGVTQTPRYLIKTRGQQVTLSCSPISGHRSVSWYQQTPGQGLQFLFEYFSETQRNKGNFPGRFSGRQFSNSRSEMNVSTLELGDSALYLCASSLEAANTEAFFGQGTRLTVV.

The sample holds a few counts of this clone. The chain joins TRBV10-3 to TRBJ1-2; D call uncertain. The CDR3 loop spans 14 amino acids. Germline V gene sequence: CDR1 ENHRY, CDR2 SYGVKD. The V gene lost 3 bases and the J gene lost 4 bases, with 12 bases spanning the gap. CDR3 sequence: CAISDQQSIYGYTF. CDR3 sequence (DNA): TGTGCCATCAGTGATCAACAGAGTATCTATGGCTACACCTTC.

This chain uses TRBV6-5 with TRBJ2-2; D gene unclear. The V gene's germline CDR1 is MNHEY and CDR2 SVGAGI. The CDR3 extends over 14 amino acids. Trimming shortened V by 0 bases and J by 4 bases, and 6 bases separated the two germline ends. The CDR3 bases are TGTGCCAGCAGTTACTCCCCGGGCACCGGGGAGCTGTTTTTT. Translation gives CASSYSPGTGELFF.

This sequence joins TRBV29-1 and TRBJ2-7; 7 bases align to TRBD1. Germline values: CDR1 SQVTM, CDR2 ANQGSEA. The J segment lost 2 bases and the V segment lost 6 bases, leaving 4 bases of the junction unmatched. The length of the CDR3 is 12 residues. CDR3 residues: CSVRDSTYEQYF. As DNA, the CDR3 is TGCAGCGTGAGGGACAGCACCTACGAGCAGTACTTC.

The chain recombines TRBV6-5 with TRBJ1-1; D might be TRBD1 (6 bases). The germline V gene has CDR1 MNHEY and CDR2 SVGAGI. V was clipped by 6 bases and J by 3 bases, with 17 bases between them. The CDR3 length is 15 residues. DNA of the CDR3: TGTGCCAGCAGACGTAACAGGGTGGGGGACACTGAAGCTTTCTTT. Its translation: CASRRNRVGDTEAFF.

The chain combines TRBV4-2 with TRBJ1-1; weak D call: TRBD1 (6 bases). Germline V CDR1 and CDR2: LGHNA, YNFKEQ. The CDR3 has 13 residues. Trimming cost V 1 base and J 8 bases, with 11 bases left between them. The CDR3 sequence: CASSQGRGWEAFF. The CDR3 DNA reads as TGTGCCAGCAGCCAAGGAAGGGGGTGGGAAGCTTTCTTT.

The chain joins TRBV29-1 to TRBJ2-3; tentative D call: TRBD2 (7 bases). The V and J ends lost 0 bases and 14 bases respectively, with 18 bases between them. Looked up from germline, CDR1 is SQVTM and CDR2 is ANQGSEA. The CDR3 has 13 amino acids. For the CDR3, the DNA is TGCAGCGTTGAAGATCCGGAACGGGGGGCTGTGTATTTT. The encoded protein is CSVEDPERGAVYF.

V gene TRBV12-3 or TRBV12-4 combines with J gene TRBJ1-2, with D perhaps matching TRBD1 (6 bases). The CDR3 extends over 13 amino acids. Trimming took 3 bases from V and 8 from J, leaving 13 bases between them. CDR3 residues: CASSFQGIDGYTF. CDR3 bases: TGTGCCAGCAGTTTTCAGGGGATTGACGGCTACACCTTC.

This clone turned up a few times. The rearrangement links TRBV18 to TRBJ1-3, with D unresolved. Germline lookup yields CDR1 KGHSH and CDR2 LQKENI. The CDR3 totals 13 residues. With 4 bases removed from V and 0 bases from J, the gap between germline ends came to 4 bases. The chain's CDR3 is CASSLDSGNTIYF. The CDR3 bases are TGTGCCAGCTCACTAGACTCTGGAAACACCATATATTTT. The variable domain in full, with the rest retrieved from reference TRBV18 and TRBJ1-3, is NAGVMQNPRHLVRRRGQEARLRCSPMKGHSHVYWYRQLPEEGLKFMVYLQKENIIDESGMPKERFSAEFPKEGPSILRIQQVVRGDSAAYFCASSLDSGNTIYFGEGSWLTVV.

The rearrangement joins TRBV5-1 to TRBJ1-2; 11 bases fit TRBD1. V lost 5 bases and J lost 7; bases outside the gene matches: 7. The CDR3 spans 14 residues. CDR1 is SGHRS and CDR2 is YFSETQ in the germline V gene. CDR3 coding DNA: TGCGCCAGCAGATCGGACAGGGGGCTAAGTGGCTACACCTTC. Protein: CASRSDRGLSGYTF.

This clone showed up just once. CDR3 in amino acids: CVRGTGTLRTAFF. CDR3 in DNA: TGTGTCAGAGGGACAGGGACCCTACGAACGGCTTTCTTT. The rearrangement links TRBV7-5 to TRBJ1-1; the DNA was not compared with TRBD1, the D call given in the table. TRBV7-5 is deemed a pseudogene. The CDR3 sequence is 13 residues long.

The chain recombines TRBV9 with TRBJ2-7; the D is unclear. V shed 0 bases and J shed 6 bases, with 13 bases lying between them. The CDR3 contains 14 residues. CDR1 is SGDLS and CDR2 is YYNGEE in the germline V gene. The CDR3 DNA follows: TGTGCCAGCAGCGTAGGGTCTATCGCCGTCGAGCAGTACTTC. This gives the protein CASSVGSIAVEQYF.

V gene TRBV15 combines with J gene TRBJ2-3, with TRBD2 matching over 11 bases. V gave up 3 bases and J gave up 3 bases; unmatched junction bases: 5. The CDR3 spans 16 residues. In germline, CDR1 is LNHNV, CDR2 YYDKDF (reference sequence). CDR3 sequence reads: CATSRLRLAGTDTQYF. As DNA, the CDR3 is TGTGCCACCAGCAGGCTGAGACTAGCGGGGACAGATACGCAGTATTTT.